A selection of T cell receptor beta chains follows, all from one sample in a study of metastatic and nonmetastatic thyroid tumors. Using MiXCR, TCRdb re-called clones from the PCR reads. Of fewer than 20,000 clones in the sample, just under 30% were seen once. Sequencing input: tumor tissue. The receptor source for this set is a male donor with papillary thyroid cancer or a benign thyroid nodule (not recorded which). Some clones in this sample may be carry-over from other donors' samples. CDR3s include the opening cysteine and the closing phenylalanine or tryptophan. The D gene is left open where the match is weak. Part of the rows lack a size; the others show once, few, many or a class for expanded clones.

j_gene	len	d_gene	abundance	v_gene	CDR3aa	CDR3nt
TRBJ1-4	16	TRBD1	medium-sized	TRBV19	CASSTLAGTGYEKLFF	TGTGCCAGTAGTACTCTAGCCGGGACAGGGTACGAAAAACTGTTTTTT
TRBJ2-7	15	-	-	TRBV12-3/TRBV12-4	CASSDPLRPPYEQYF	TGTGCCAGCAGTGATCCCTTAAGGCCCCCCTACGAGCAGTACTTC
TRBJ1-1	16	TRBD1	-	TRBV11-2	CASSPTGGAGGTEAFF	TGTGCCAGCAGCCCCACGGGGGGCGCAGGGGGCACTGAAGCTTTCTTT
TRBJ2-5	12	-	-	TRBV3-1	CASSHTKETQYF	TGTGCCAGCAGCCATACTAAAGAGACCCAGTACTTC
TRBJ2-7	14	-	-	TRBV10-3	CATLPQVAEYEQYF	TGTGCCACCCTGCCTCAGGTAGCCGAATACGAGCAGTACTTC
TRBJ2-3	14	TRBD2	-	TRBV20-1	CSAHGTSAADTQYF	TGCAGTGCTCACGGGACTAGTGCGGCAGATACGCAGTATTTT
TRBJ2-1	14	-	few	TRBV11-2	CASSPRGGGDEQFF	TGTGCCAGCAGCCCGCGAGGTGGAGGGGATGAGCAGTTCTTC
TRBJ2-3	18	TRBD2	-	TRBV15	CATSRGSGLAGTTDTQYF	TGTGCCACCAGCAGAGGCTCGGGACTAGCGGGGACCACAGATACGCAGTATTTT
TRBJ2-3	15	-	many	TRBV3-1	CASSQDTFNTDTQYF	TGTGCCAGCAGCCAAGATACTTTTAACACAGATACGCAGTATTTT
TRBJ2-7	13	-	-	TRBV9	CASSEGINYEQYF	TGTGCCAGCAGCGAGGGAATAAACTACGAGCAGTACTTC
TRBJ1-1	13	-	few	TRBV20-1	CSASSGQGTEAFF	TGCAGTGCTAGTTCTGGGCAGGGTACTGAAGCTTTCTTT
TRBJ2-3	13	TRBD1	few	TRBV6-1	CASRQGGPDTQYF	TGTGCCAGCAGACAGGGGGGCCCCGATACGCAGTATTTT
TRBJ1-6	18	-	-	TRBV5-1	CASSLDGLVAGHRVPLHF	TGCGCCAGCAGCTTGGACGGTTTAGTGGCAGGGCACCGTGTACCCCTCCACTTT
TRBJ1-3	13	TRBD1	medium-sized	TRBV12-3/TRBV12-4	CASRGQGRDTIYF	TGTGCCAGCAGGGGACAGGGAAGGGACACCATATATTTT
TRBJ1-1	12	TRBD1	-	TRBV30	CAWSITGAEAFF	TGTGCCTGGAGTATAACAGGGGCTGAAGCTTTCTTT
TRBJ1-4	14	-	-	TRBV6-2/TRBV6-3	CASSLTGTTEKLFF	TGTGCCAGCAGTCTAACCGGGACTACAGAAAAACTGTTTTTT
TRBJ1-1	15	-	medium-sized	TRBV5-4	CASSLVTGALLEAFF	TGTGCCAGCAGCTTGGTAACGGGAGCCCTACTTGAAGCTTTCTTT
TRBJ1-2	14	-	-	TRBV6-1	CASSLRGAAFGYTF	TGTGCCAGCAGTCTCAGGGGCGCAGCCTTCGGCTACACCTTC
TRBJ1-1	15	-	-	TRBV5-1	CASSLGGAMNTEAFF	TGCGCCAGCAGCTTGGGGGGGGCGATGAACACTGAAGCTTTCTTT
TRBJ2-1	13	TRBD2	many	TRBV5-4	CASSLAGTSIEFF	TGTGCCAGCAGCTTGGCCGGGACTAGCATCGAGTTCTTC
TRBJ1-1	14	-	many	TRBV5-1	CASKYGVTDTEAFF	TGCGCCAGCAAATACGGGGTCACGGACACTGAAGCTTTCTTT
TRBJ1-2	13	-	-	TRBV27	CASSLAKWNGYTF	TGTGCCAGCAGCCTCGCGAAGTGGAATGGCTACACCTTC
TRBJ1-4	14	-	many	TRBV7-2	CASSLDQGGEKLFF	TGTGCCAGCAGCTTAGATCAGGGCGGTGAAAAACTGTTTTTT
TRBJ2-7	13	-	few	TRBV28	CASRRGGLYEQYF	TGTGCCAGCAGACGCGGGGGCCTCTACGAGCAGTACTTC
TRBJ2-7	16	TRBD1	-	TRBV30	CAWSTRTGKSSYEQYF	TGTGCCTGGAGTACCCGGACAGGGAAAAGCTCCTACGAGCAGTACTTC
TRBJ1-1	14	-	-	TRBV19	CASKAGRENTEAFF	TGTGCCAGTAAGGCTGGGCGGGAGAACACTGAAGCTTTCTTT
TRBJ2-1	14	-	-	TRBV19	CASRPRRSYNEQFF	TGTGCCAGTAGACCGAGGAGGTCCTACAATGAGCAGTTCTTC
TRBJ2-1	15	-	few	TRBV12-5	CASGLQGISYNEQFF	TGTGCTAGTGGTTTGCAGGGTATCTCCTACAATGAGCAGTTCTTC
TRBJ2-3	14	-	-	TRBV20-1	CSAMRRSPVATQYF	TGCAGTGCTATGAGGAGGAGTCCCGTAGCTACGCAGTATTTT
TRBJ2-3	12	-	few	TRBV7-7	CATKELTDTQYF	TGTGCAACGAAGGAACTCACAGATACGCAGTATTTT
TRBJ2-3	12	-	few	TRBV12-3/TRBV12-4	CASKGSTNTQYF	TGTGCCAGCAAGGGCAGCACAAATACGCAGTATTTT
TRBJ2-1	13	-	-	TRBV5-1	CASRGARINEQFF	TGCGCCAGCAGGGGGGCTCGGATCAATGAGCAGTTCTTC
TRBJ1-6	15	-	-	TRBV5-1	CASSLDGSWRSPLHF	TGCGCCAGCAGCTTAGACGGATCCTGGCGATCACCCCTCCACTTT
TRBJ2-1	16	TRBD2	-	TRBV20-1	CSARDRVAGAYNEQFF	TGCAGTGCTAGAGATAGGGTAGCGGGCGCCTACAATGAGCAGTTCTTC
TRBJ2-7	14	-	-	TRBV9	CASRVFTGSGRQYF	TGTGCGAGCAGAGTATTCACGGGAAGCGGGCGACAGTACTTC